Sequencing of this T cell receptor (beta chain) was carried out in a study of post-analysis software for immune sequencing data. Across the study: The disease courses covered relapsing-remitting, secondary progressive and progressive-relapsing multiple sclerosis.

Regarding the study as a whole: When compared against controls, multiple sclerosis patients showed significantly lower normalized Chao1 diversity. Four to six TRBV segments were more frequent in patients than controls; TRBV5-6, TRBV5-1 and TRBV20-1 belonged to this group. Analysis by F measure revealed that same-batch samples clustered strongly together.

Carried by the TCR beta cDNA libraries were unique molecular identifiers. Researchers reported 400,000 to 600,000 cDNA molecules coming from around 1 to 9.1 million T cells. MiXCR was run by TCRdb on the PCR reads, yielding one entry per CDR3 protein. This sample has under 900,000 distinct CDR3 sequences; approximately 53% occur once, and the top ten carry about 4.8%. Comment on this clonotype: Antigen specificity is unknown.

The CDR3 is 17 residues long. V shed 0 bases and J shed 2 bases, with 14 bases lying between them. Germline V gene lookup returns CDR1 LNHNV and CDR2 YYDKDF (reference sequence). V and J are TRBV15 and TRBJ2-1; D might be TRBD1 or TRBD2, each matching 5 bases. Sequencing was performed on blood. This TCR derives from a girl between 10 and 17 years old with multiple sclerosis. CDR3 nucleotide sequence: TGTGCCACCAGCAGAGAAGGGGTTACGGGGCCCTACAATGAGCAGTTCTTC. Protein: CATSREGVTGPYNEQFF.